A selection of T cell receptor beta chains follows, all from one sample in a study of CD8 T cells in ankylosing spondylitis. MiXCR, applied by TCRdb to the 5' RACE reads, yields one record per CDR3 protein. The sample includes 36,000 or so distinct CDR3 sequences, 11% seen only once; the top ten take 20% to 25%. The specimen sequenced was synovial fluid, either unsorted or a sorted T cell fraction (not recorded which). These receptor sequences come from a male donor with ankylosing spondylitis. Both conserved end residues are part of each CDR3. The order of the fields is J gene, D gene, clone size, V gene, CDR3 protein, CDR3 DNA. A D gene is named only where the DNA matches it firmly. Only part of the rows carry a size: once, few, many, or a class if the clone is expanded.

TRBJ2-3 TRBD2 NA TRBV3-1 CASSQDSGMRQYF TGTGCCAGCAGCCAAGACAGCGGGATGAGGCAGTATTTT
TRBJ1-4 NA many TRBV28 CASTSLRGKLFF TGTGCCAGCACTTCACTCAGGGGAAAACTGTTTTTT
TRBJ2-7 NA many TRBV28 CASSLSLTGLLEQYF TGTGCCAGCAGTTTATCCCTGACAGGTCTCCTCGAGCAGTACTTC
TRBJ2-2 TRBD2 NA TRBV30 CAWTSGRAGAGELFF TGTGCCTGGACTAGCGGGAGGGCCGGGGCCGGGGAGCTGTTTTTT
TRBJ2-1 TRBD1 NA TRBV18 CASSPGLVGQKIFPTIGEQFF TGTGCCAGCTCACCAGGCCTCGTGGGACAGAAAATATTCCCCACGATCGGTGAGCAGTTCTTC
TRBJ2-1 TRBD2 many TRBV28 CASSLRIAGYNEQFF TGTGCCAGCAGTTTAAGGATAGCGGGATACAATGAGCAGTTCTTC
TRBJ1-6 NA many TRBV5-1 CASSLGLEVAPLHF TGCGCCAGCAGCTTGGGTCTGGAGGTCGCACCCCTCCACTTT
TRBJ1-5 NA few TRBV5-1 CASSPEPGINQPQHF TGCGCCAGCAGCCCCGAGCCAGGGATAAATCAGCCCCAGCATTTT
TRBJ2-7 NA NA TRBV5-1 CASSSRLVSFYEQYF TGCGCCAGCAGCTCGAGACTAGTAAGTTTCTACGAGCAGTACTTC
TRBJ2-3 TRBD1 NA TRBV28 CASSTRTGWRTDTQYF TGTGCCAGCAGTACTCGGACAGGGTGGAGGACAGATACGCAGTATTTT
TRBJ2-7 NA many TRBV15 CATSTRLAGDEQYF TGTGCCACCAGCACGCGACTGGCAGGGGACGAGCAGTACTTC
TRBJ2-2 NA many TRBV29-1 CSVQFPGELFF TGCAGCGTTCAGTTCCCCGGGGAGCTGTTTTTT
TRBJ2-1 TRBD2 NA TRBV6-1 CASSIGLAAYNEQFF TGTGCCAGCAGTATAGGACTAGCGGCGTACAATGAGCAGTTCTTC
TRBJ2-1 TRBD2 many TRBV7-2 CASSLGSSGNEQFF TGTGCCAGCAGCTTAGGATCTAGCGGAAATGAGCAGTTCTTC
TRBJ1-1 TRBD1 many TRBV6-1 CASSRQGGYTEAFF TGTGCCAGCAGTCGACAGGGTGGGTACACTGAAGCTTTCTTT
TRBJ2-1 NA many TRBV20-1 CSARDAGIEYNEQFF TGCAGTGCTAGAGACGCGGGAATCGAATACAATGAGCAGTTCTTC
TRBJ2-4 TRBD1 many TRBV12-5 CASGLSTGFIAKNIQYF TGTGCTAGTGGTCTGTCGACAGGGTTTATTGCCAAAAACATTCAGTACTTC
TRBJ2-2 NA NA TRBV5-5 CASADPWTGELFF TGTGCCAGCGCGGACCCTTGGACCGGGGAGCTGTTTTTT
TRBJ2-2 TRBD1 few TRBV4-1 CASSQDPGTGGITGELFF TGCGCCAGCAGCCAAGATCCGGGGACAGGGGGTATCACCGGGGAGCTGTTTTTT
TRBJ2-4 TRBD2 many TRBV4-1 CASSQDTSGSVWNIQYF TGCGCCAGCAGCCAAGACACTAGCGGGAGTGTATGGAACATTCAGTACTTC
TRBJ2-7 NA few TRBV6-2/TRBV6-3 CASSTRTGLYEQYF TGTGCCAGCAGTACCCGAACCGGATTATACGAGCAGTACTTC
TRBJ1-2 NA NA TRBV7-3 CASSLIPGAHGYTF TGTGCCAGCAGCTTAATCCCGGGGGCGCATGGCTACACCTTC
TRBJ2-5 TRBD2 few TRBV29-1 CSVPLAGGGETQYF TGCAGCGTCCCCCTAGCGGGAGGAGGGGAGACCCAGTACTTC
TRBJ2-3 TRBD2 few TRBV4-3 CASSRGTSGFDTQYF TGCGCCAGCAGCCGGGGGACTAGCGGGTTTGATACGCAGTATTTT
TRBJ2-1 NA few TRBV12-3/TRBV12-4 CASSFSFSEQFF TGTGCCAGCAGTTTCAGTTTCAGTGAGCAGTTCTTC
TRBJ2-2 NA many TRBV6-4 CASSPLNTGELFF TGTGCCAGCAGCCCCCTAAACACCGGGGAGCTGTTTTTT
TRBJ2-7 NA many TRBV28 CASSNSRDSAYEQYF TGTGCCAGCAGTAACTCCCGGGACTCCGCCTACGAGCAGTACTTC
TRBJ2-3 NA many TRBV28 CASSFTTGQDTQYF TGTGCCAGCAGTTTTACCACAGGGCAAGATACGCAGTATTTT
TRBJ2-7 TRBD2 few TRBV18 CASSPRLGGSSYEQYF TGTGCCAGCTCACCTCGCCTAGGCGGGAGCTCCTACGAGCAGTACTTC
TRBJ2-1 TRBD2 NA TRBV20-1 CSASDLLAGVGNEQFF TGCAGTGCTAGCGATCTTCTAGCGGGAGTGGGCAATGAGCAGTTCTTC
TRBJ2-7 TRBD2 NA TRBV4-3 CASSQGLAGEGYEQYF TGCGCCAGCAGCCAAGGACTAGCGGGAGAGGGCTACGAGCAGTACTTC
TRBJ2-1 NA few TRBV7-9 CASTQPGRTEYNEQFF TGTGCCAGCACCCAACCCGGACGGACAGAATACAATGAGCAGTTCTTC
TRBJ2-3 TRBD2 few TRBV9 CASRAGTSRTDTQYF TGTGCCAGCAGAGCCGGGACTAGTAGGACAGATACGCAGTATTTT
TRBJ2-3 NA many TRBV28 CASSPLGGGPTDTQYF TGTGCCAGCAGTCCACTGGGAGGGGGCCCCACAGATACGCAGTATTTT
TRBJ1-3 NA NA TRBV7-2 CASSLDSKTGNTIYF TGTGCCAGCAGCCTGGACAGTAAAACTGGAAACACCATATATTTT
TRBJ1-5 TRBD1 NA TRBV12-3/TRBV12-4 CASSFSGRGLVFNQPQHF TGTGCCAGCAGTTTCAGCGGCAGGGGGCTTGTGTTCAATCAGCCCCAGCATTTT
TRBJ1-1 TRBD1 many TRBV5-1 CASSWTGGLDGTEAFF TGCGCCAGCAGCTGGACAGGGGGATTGGATGGCACTGAAGCTTTCTTT
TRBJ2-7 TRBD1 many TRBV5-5 CASSSTGQGAYEQYF TGTGCCAGCAGCTCGACCGGGCAGGGGGCCTACGAGCAGTACTTC
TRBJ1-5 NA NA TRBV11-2 CASSPGRGRNQPQHF TGTGCCAGCAGCCCCGGCAGGGGCCGCAATCAGCCCCAGCATTTT
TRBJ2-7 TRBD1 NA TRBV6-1 CASSEERGRYEQYF TGTGCCAGCAGTGAAGAAAGGGGGCGGTACGAGCAGTACTTC